This entry lists 18 T cell receptor beta chains sequenced from one sample in a study of cytomegalovirus exposure and HLA in healthy donors. PCR used 60 Vbeta primers and 13 Jbeta primers. TCRdb's copy holds only in-frame clones and misses some; the assay was immunoSEQ multiplex PCR. The sample lists roughly 190,000 clones; more than 65% were seen once. Sequencing was carried out using PBMCs. The receptor source for this set is a man aged 40-49 years in good health and CMV-seropositive.

This chain uses TRBV5-1 with TRBJ2-3; TRBD2 matches 11 bases. V trimming: 4 bases; J trimming: 3 bases; junction bases outside the gene matches: 7. The CDR3 loop spans 16 amino acids. The germline CDR1 and CDR2 sequences are SGHRS and YFSETQ. CDR3: CASSLGLAELTDTQYF. Written as DNA, the CDR3 is TGCGCCAGCAGCCTGGGACTAGCGGAACTTACAGATACGCAGTATTTT.

This sequence joins TRBV13 and TRBJ2-1; 9 bases line up with TRBD2. The length of the CDR3 is 17 residues. The germline V gene has CDR1 PRHDT and CDR2 FYEKMQ (reference sequence). Trimming took 1 base from V and 6 from J; bases not matched to a gene: 10. The CDR3, as DNA: TGTGCCAGCAGCTTAGTCGGCGGGAGGGCCTCGGGCAATGAGCAGTTCTTC. It encodes CASSLVGGRASGNEQFF.

The chain joins TRBV4-1 to TRBJ2-7, with 9 bases lining up with TRBD1. The CDR3 runs to 16 residues. Trimming cost V 1 base and J 0 bases; bases outside gene matches: 4. The germline gives CDR1 MGHRA, CDR2 YSYEKL. CDR3 sequence reads: CASSQVTGQGSYEQYF. In DNA form, the CDR3 reads TGCGCCAGCAGCCAAGTTACGGGACAGGGCTCCTACGAGCAGTACTTC.

This chain links TRBV29-1 with TRBJ2-5; 7 positions match TRBD2. After removal of 0 bases from V and 6 bases from J, the junction contained 13 bases not matched to a gene. CDR3 length: 16 amino acids. Germline assignment: CDR1 SQVTM and CDR2 ANQGSEA. DNA for the CDR3: TGCAGCGTTGAAGATCCCCCCCCGGGAGGTTGGAAGACCCAGTACTTC. Translated, it gives CSVEDPPPGGWKTQYF.

The chain employs TRBV13 and TRBJ2-3; the match to TRBD2 covers 10 bases. J lost 10 bases, V lost 5 bases, and 9 bases had no gene match. This CDR3 has 14 amino acids. The V gene's germline CDR1 is PRHDT and CDR2 FYEKMQ (reference sequence). CDR3 region: CASSGSGRALAQYF. The CDR3 nucleotides read TGTGCCAGCAGCGGAAGCGGGAGGGCCTTGGCGCAGTATTTT. Together with reference TRBV13 and TRBJ2-3, the CDR3 gives the full variable domain: AAGVIQSPRHLIKEKRETATLKCYPIPRHDTVYWYQQGPGQDPQFLISFYEKMQSDKGSIPDRFSAQQFSDYHSELNMSSLELGDSALYFCASSGSGRALAQYFGPGTRLTVL.

The gene calls are TRBV7-2 and TRBJ1-6; 7 positions agree with TRBD1. Trimming at V came to 5 bases and at J to 8 bases, leaving 9 bases not matched to a gene. The CDR3 runs 15 residues. The germline V gene encodes CDR1 SGHTA and CDR2 FQGNSA. The CDR3 nucleotides are TGTGCCAGCAGCCCCCGAGGCAGGGGGGATTCACCCCTCCACTTT. As protein: CASSPRGRGDSPLHF.

This chain links TRBV7-8 with TRBJ2-3; 8 nucleotides line up with TRBD2. With V trimmed by 4 bases and J by 2 bases, 5 bases remained unmatched. The CDR3 covers 15 residues. CDR1 SGHVS and CDR2 FQNEAQ come from the germline V gene. CDR3 loop: CASSWGLEHTDTQYF. CDR3 sequence (DNA): TGTGCCAGCAGCTGGGGACTAGAACACACAGATACGCAGTATTTT.

The DNA of the CDR3 is TGCGCCAGCAGCCAGAGACAGGGAGGTAACATTCAGTACTTC. Protein product: CASSQRQGGNIQYF. The rearrangement joins TRBV4-1 to TRBJ2-4; D perhaps matches TRBD1 (7 bases). V was clipped by 3 bases and J by 7 bases, with 13 bases between them. Germline assignment: CDR1 MGHRA and CDR2 YSYEKL. The CDR3 runs to 14 residues.

V is TRBV7-2 and J is TRBJ2-3, with 13 bases matching TRBD2. This CDR3 comprises 15 residues. V was clipped by 4 bases and J by 6 bases; unmatched bases: 4. Germline-derived CDR1 and CDR2 are SGHTA and FQGNSA. The chain's CDR3 is CASSYRLAGGDTQYF. The CDR3 nucleotides read TGTGCCAGCAGCTACCGACTAGCGGGAGGTGATACGCAGTATTTT.

The CDR3 protein is CASSASRSGANEQFF. CDR3 DNA: TGTGCCAGCAGTGCCTCCCGGAGCGGAGCCAATGAGCAGTTCTTC. The rearrangement uses TRBV6-4 and TRBJ2-1; maybe TRBD2 (5 bases). CDR1 MRHNA and CDR2 SNTAGT come from the germline V gene. The V and J ends lost 4 bases and 6 bases respectively, with 16 bases between them. This CDR3 has 15 amino acids.

The chain has TRBV4-3 and TRBJ2-6; a possible D gene is TRBD1 (6 bases). The CDR3 totals 17 residues. Germline V gene data show CDR1 as LGHNA and CDR2 as YSLEER. V was cut by 5 bases and J by 0 bases, with 14 bases left in between. The DNA of the CDR3 is TGCGCCAGCAGCTTCGGACAGTCAAACTCTGGGGCCAACGTCCTGACTTTC. It codes for CASSFGQSNSGANVLTF.

The chain joins TRBV6-5 to TRBJ2-3, with D maybe TRBD2 (6 bases). The V end lost 7 bases, the J end lost 1 base, and 9 bases lay between the germline ends. The CDR3 runs 13 residues. Germline CDR1 and CDR2: MNHEY and SVGAGI. The CDR3 bases are TGTGCCAGCAAGGGGACTGGCACAGATACGCAGTATTTT. As protein: CASKGTGTDTQYF.

The chain couples TRBV7-2 to TRBJ2-7, with 11 bases matching TRBD2. This CDR3 comprises 16 residues. V shed 4 bases and J 0 bases; nucleotides not matched to a gene: 5. Germline CDR1 reads SGHTA; CDR2 reads FQGNSA. The CDR3 nucleotides read TGTGCCAGCAGCTACTATAGCGGGAGGGGCTCCTACGAGCAGTACTTC. This encodes CASSYYSGRGSYEQYF.

This chain connects TRBV10-3 to TRBJ2-1, with 7 bases fitting TRBD1. J lost 4 bases, V lost 6 bases, and 3 bases had no gene match. The CDR3 is 13 amino acids. The V gene's germline CDR1 is ENHRY and CDR2 SYGVKD. The CDR3 DNA reads TGTGCCATCAGCTCGGACAGGTACAATGAGCAGTTCTTC. As protein: CAISSDRYNEQFF.

This clone was seen once. The chain is built from TRBV6-1 and TRBJ1-4, with D possibly TRBD1 on 5 matching bases. The CDR3 runs 14 residues. The germline gives CDR1 MNHNS, CDR2 SASEGT. The V end lost 1 base, the J end lost 4 bases, and 7 bases lay between the germline ends. CDR3 coding DNA: TGTGCCAGCAGTGAAGGGCAGGGTAATGAAAAACTGTTTTTT. Residues: CASSEGQGNEKLFF.

The chain links TRBV28 to TRBJ2-7; the match to TRBD1 covers 8 bases. The V segment lost 7 bases and the J segment 3 bases; nucleotides outside the gene matches: 11. The CDR3 covers 15 residues. The V gene's germline CDR1 is MDHEN and CDR2 SYDVKM. In DNA form, the CDR3 reads TGTGCCAGCAACCAAGAGACAGGGGAGATCTACGAGCAGTACTTC. Protein sequence: CASNQETGEIYEQYF.

CDR3 region: CASSARTGASGANVLTF. In DNA form, the CDR3 reads TGTGCCAGTAGTGCCAGGACAGGGGCGTCTGGGGCCAACGTCCTGACTTTC. The chain joins TRBV19 to TRBJ2-6; 9 nucleotides agree with TRBD1. Germline-derived CDR1 and CDR2 are LNHDA and SQIVND (reference sequence). With 5 bases clipped from V and 1 base from J, the junction kept 6 bases outside the gene matches. The CDR3 spans 17 residues.

This chain uses TRBV12-5 with TRBJ1-2; D perhaps matches TRBD1 (5 bases). Trimming cost V 5 bases and J 7 bases, with 11 bases left between them. This CDR3 region has 12 residues. The germline CDR1 and CDR2 sequences are LGHNT and FRNRAP. CDR3 nucleotides: TGTGCTAGTGGTCACTCCGGGGGTGGCTACACCTTC. Translated: CASGHSGGGYTF.